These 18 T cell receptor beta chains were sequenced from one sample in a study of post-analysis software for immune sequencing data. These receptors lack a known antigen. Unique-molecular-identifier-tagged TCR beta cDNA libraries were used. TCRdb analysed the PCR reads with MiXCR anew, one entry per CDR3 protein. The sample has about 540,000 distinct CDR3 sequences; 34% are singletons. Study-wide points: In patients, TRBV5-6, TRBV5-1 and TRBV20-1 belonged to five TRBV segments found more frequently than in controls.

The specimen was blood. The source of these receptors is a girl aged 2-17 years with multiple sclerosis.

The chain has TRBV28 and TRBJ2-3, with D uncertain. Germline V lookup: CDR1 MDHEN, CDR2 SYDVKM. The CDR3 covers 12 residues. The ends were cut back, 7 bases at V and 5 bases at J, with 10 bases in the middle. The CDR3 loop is CASIQNGDTQYF. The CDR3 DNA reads TGTGCCAGCATCCAGAATGGAGATACGCAGTATTTT. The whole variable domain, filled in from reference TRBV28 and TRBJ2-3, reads DVKVTQSSRYLVKRTGEKVFLECVQDMDHENMFWYRQDPGLGLRLIYFSYDVKMKEKGDIPEGYSVSREKKERFSLILESASTNQTSMYLCASIQNGDTQYFGPGTRLTVL.

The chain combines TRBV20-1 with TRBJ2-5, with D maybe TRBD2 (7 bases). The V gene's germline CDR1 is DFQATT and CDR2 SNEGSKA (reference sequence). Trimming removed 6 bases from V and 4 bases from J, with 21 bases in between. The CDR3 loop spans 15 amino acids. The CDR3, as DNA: TGCAGTGCCCCCCGCGGGGGCCCCTTGGGAGAGACCCAGTACTTC. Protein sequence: CSAPRGGPLGETQYF.

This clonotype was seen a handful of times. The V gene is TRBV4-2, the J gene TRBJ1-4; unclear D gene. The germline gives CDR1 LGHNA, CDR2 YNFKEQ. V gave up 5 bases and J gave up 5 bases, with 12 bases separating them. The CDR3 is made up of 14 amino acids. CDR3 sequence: CASSIFTGNEKLFF. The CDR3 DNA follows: TGTGCCAGCAGCATTTTCACGGGGAATGAAAAACTGTTTTTT.

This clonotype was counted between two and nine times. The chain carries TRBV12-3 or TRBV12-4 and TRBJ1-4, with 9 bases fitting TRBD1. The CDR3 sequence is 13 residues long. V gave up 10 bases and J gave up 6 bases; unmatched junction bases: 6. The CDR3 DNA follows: TGTGCCACGGGGGACAGGGTTCATGAAAAACTGTTTTTT. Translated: CATGDRVHEKLFF.

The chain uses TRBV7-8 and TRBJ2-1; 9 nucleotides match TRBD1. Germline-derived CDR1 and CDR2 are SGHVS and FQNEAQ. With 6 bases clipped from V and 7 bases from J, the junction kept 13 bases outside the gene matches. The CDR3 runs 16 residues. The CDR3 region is CASSRNRGRGLNEQFF. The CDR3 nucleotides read TGTGCCAGCAGTCGGAACAGGGGGCGAGGATTAAATGAGCAGTTCTTC. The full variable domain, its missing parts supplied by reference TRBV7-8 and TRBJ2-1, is GAGVSQSPRYKVAKRGQDVALRCDPISGHVSLFWYQQALGQGPEFLTYFQNEAQLDKSGLPSDRFFAERPEGSVSTLKIQRTQQEDSAVYLCASSRNRGRGLNEQFFGPGTRLTVL.

The CDR3 region has the DNA TGCAGTGCCAAACGGGAGGACCGCACAGATACGCAGTATTTT. It is translated as CSAKREDRTDTQYF. This sequence joins TRBV20-1 and TRBJ2-3, with 7 bases lining up with TRBD2. The junction had 7 bases not matched to a gene; V was cut back by 6 bases and J by 1 base. The CDR3 sequence is 14 residues long. Germline CDR1 DFQATT, CDR2 SNEGSKA (reference sequence).

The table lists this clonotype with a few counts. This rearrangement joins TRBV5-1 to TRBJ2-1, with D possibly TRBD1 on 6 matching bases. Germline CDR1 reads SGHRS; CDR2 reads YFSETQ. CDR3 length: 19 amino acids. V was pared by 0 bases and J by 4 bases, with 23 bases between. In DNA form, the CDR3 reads TGCGCCAGCAGCTTGGAGCCCCCTACGGGACACTTAACATACAATGAGCAGTTCTTC. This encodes CASSLEPPTGHLTYNEQFF.

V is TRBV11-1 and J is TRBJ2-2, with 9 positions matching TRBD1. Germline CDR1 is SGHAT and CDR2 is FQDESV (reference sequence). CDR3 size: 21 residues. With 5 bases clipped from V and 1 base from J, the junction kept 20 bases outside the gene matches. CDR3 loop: CASSALGTGPTFRMNTGELFF. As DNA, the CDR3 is TGTGCCAGCAGCGCACTCGGGACAGGGCCAACGTTTCGCATGAACACCGGGGAGCTGTTTTTT.

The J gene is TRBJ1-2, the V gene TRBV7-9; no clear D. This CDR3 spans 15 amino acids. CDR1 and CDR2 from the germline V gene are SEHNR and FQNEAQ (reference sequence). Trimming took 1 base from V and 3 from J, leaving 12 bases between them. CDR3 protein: CASSLEFSGYYGYTF. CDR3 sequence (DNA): TGTGCCAGCAGCTTAGAATTCTCGGGGTACTATGGCTACACCTTC.

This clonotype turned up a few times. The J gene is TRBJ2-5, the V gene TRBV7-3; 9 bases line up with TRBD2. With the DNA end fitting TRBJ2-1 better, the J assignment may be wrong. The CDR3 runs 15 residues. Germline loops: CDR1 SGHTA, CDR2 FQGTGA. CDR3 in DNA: TGTGCCAGCCGACTTAGCGGGGGTAACCAAGAGACCCAGTTCTTC. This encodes CASRLSGGNQETQFF.

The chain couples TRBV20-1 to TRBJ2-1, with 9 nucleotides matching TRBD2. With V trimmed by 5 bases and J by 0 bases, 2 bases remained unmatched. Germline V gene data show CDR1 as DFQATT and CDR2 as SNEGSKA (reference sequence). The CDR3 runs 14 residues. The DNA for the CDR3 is TGCAGTGCTCATAGCGGGGGCTCCTACAATGAGCAGTTCTTC. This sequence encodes CSAHSGGSYNEQFF.

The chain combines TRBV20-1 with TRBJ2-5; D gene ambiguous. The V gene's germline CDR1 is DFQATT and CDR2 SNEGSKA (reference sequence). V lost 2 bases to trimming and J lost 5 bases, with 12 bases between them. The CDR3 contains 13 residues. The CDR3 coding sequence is TGCAGTGCTAGATCCTCCGGGCGGGAGACCCAGTACTTC. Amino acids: CSARSSGRETQYF.

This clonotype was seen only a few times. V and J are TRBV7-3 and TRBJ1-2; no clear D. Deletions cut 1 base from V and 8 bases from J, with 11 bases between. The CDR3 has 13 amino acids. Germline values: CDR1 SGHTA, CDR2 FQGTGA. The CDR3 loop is CASSLKPTVGYTF. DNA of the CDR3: TGTGCCAGCAGCTTAAAACCGACTGTGGGCTACACCTTC.

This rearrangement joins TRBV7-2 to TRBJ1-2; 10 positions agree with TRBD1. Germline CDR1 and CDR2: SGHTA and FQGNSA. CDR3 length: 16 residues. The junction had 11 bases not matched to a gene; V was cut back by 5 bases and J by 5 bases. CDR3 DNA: TGTGCCAGCAGCCCGGCCGGGACAGGGGACGATTATGGCTACACCTTC. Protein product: CASSPAGTGDDYGYTF.

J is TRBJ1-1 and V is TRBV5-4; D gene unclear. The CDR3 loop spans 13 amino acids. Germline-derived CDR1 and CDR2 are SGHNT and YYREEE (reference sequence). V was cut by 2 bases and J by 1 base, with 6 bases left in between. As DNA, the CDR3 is TGTGCCAGCAGCTTTAAGTCGAACACTGAAGCTTTCTTT. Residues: CASSFKSNTEAFF.

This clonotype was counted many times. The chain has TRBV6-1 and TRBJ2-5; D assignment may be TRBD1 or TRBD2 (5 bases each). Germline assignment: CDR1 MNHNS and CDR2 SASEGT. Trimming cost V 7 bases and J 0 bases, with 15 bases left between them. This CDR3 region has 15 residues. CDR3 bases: TGTGCCAGCACCCAGGGACGGGCGTACCAAGAGACCCAGTACTTC. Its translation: CASTQGRAYQETQYF.

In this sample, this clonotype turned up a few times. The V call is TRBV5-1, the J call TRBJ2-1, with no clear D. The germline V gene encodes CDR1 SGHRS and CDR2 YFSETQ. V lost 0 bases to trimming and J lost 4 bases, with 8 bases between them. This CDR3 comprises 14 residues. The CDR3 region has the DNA TGCGCCAGCAGCTTGGAGGCGGTATACAATGAGCAGTTCTTC. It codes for CASSLEAVYNEQFF.

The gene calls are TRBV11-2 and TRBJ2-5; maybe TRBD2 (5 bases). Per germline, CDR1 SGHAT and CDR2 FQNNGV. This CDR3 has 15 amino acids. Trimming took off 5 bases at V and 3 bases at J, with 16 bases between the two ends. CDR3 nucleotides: TGTGCCAGCAGCCCAGGACGGACCGGGGAAGAGACCCAGTACTTC. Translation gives CASSPGRTGEETQYF.